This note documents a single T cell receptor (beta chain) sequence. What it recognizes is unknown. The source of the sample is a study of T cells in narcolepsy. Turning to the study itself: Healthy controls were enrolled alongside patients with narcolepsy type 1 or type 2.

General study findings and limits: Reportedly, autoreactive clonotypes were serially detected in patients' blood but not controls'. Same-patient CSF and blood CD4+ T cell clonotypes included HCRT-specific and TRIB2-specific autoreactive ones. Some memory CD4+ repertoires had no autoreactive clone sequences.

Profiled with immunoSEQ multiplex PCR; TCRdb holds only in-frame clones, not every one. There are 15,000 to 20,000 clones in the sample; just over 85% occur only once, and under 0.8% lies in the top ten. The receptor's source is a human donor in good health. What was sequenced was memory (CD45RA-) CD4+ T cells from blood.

CDR3 in DNA: TGTGCCAGCAGCCCAATAGGCAATGAGCAGTTCTTC. This sequence encodes CASSPIGNEQFF. The chain couples TRBV7-6 to TRBJ2-1; the D is unclear. The CDR3 has 12 amino acids. V lost 5 bases to trimming and J lost 6 bases, with 8 bases between them. The germline V gene encodes CDR1 SGHVS and CDR2 FNYEAQ.